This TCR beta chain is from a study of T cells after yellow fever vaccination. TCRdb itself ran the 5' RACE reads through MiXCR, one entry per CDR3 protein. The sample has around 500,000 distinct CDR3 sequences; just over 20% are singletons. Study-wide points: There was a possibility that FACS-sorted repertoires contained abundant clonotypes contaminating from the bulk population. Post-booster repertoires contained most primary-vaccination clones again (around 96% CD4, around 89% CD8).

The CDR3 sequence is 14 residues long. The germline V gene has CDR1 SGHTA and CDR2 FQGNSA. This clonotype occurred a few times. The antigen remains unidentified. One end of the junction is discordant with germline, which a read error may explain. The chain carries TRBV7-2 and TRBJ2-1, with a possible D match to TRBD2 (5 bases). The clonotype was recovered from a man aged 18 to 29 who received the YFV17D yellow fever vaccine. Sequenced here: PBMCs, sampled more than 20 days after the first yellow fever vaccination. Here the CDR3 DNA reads TGTGCCAGCAGCGTAGCCCTAGCAATCAATGAGCAGTTCTTC. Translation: CASSVALAINEQFF.